This T cell receptor beta chain was identified in a study of T cell responses to AZD1222 COVID-19 vaccine. Findings and limits, study-wide: Repertoires were obtained solely post-peak T cell response.

Assay: immunoSEQ multiplex PCR; the TCRdb copy retains only in-frame clones and omits some. The sample shows 150,000 to 200,000 clones, just over 85% of them seen only once. Comments on this clone: The antigen remains undetermined. The germline gene is not matched at one end of the junction; a read error may be the cause.

The CDR3 covers 11 residues. Germline V gene data show CDR1 as MDHEN and CDR2 as SYDVKM. This TCR derives from an adult in good health. Sample: peripheral blood, taken on day 0 of AZD1222 vaccination. The chain carries TRBV28 and TRBJ2-3; TRBD1 matches 9 bases. For the CDR3, the DNA is TGTGCCAGCGGAAACAGGGGGCGCTTAAATTTT. Its protein product is CASGNRGRLNF.